What follows are 7 T cell receptor beta chains derived from one specimen sequenced in a study of shared T cell receptors in the human thymus. Some clones are missing from TCRdb's copy, which holds only in-frame ones; the method was immunoSEQ multiplex PCR. The data show roughly 560,000 clones, about 84% seen once. This same sample was also taken into another study, of human thymus T cells.

Sequencing used thymocytes. These receptors were obtained from a boy younger than two with a congenital heart defect.

The chain joins TRBV30 to TRBJ2-1; the D is unclear. CDR3 size: 13 residues. V was shortened by 0 bases and J by 5 bases, with 8 bases between the two germline ends. Germline CDR1 reads GTSNPN; CDR2 reads SVGIG (reference sequence). The CDR3 sequence: CAWSVRPHNEQFF. The CDR3 DNA sequence: TGTGCCTGGAGTGTTCGTCCCCACAATGAGCAGTTCTTC.

The genes are TRBV28 and TRBJ2-7; 11 nucleotides match TRBD2. Trimming at V came to 5 bases and at J to 1 base, leaving 4 bases not matched to a gene. The CDR3 extends over 15 amino acids. Germline V gives CDR1 MDHEN, CDR2 SYDVKM. This CDR3 is CASSPRLAGSYEQYF. The CDR3 nucleotides are TGTGCCAGCAGTCCCCGACTAGCGGGGTCCTACGAGCAGTACTTC.

This clone occurred a few times. This chain uses TRBV15 with TRBJ2-1; a possible D gene is TRBD1 (5 bases). This CDR3 contains 18 residues. V was shortened by 0 bases and J by 2 bases, with 17 bases between the two germline ends. CDR1 LNHNV and CDR2 YYDKDF come from the germline V gene (reference sequence). The CDR3 DNA follows: TGTGCCACCAGCAGAGATCATTGGGCCCCAGGGACCTACAATGAGCAGTTCTTC. This sequence encodes CATSRDHWAPGTYNEQFF.

The chain carries TRBV15 and TRBJ1-1; D gene uncertain. V gave up 0 bases and J gave up 4 bases, with 12 bases separating them. Per the germline V gene, CDR1 is LNHNV and CDR2 is YYDKDF (reference sequence). This CDR3 has 15 amino acids. As DNA, the CDR3 is TGTGCCACCAGCAGAGATCTAGCCCCGGGCACTGAAGCTTTCTTT. Translation gives CATSRDLAPGTEAFF. Supplemented by reference TRBV15 and TRBJ1-1, the full variable domain reads DAMVIQNPRYQVTQFGKPVTLSCSQTLNHNVMYWYQQKSSQAPKLLFHYYDKDFNNEADTPDNFQSRRPNTSFCFLDIRSPGLGDTAMYLCATSRDLAPGTEAFFGQGTRLTVV.

This chain joins TRBV28 and TRBJ2-5, with TRBD1 matching over 10 bases. The CDR3 is 16 residues long. The junction had 6 bases not matched to a gene; V was cut back by 3 bases and J by 2 bases. CDR1 is MDHEN, CDR2 SYDVKM, per germline. CDR3 coding DNA: TGTGCCAGCAGTTTCCGGACAGGGGGTAAACAAGAGACCCAGTACTTC. Translating it yields CASSFRTGGKQETQYF.

This clone was seen a few times. The rearrangement links TRBV11-2 to TRBJ2-1, with D perhaps matching TRBD1 (6 bases). V lost 4 bases to trimming and J lost 6 bases, with 22 bases between them. CDR3 length: 17 residues. The germline gives CDR1 SGHAT, CDR2 FQNNGV. The CDR3 DNA sequence: TGTGCCAGCAGCTCCCACCCAGGGGCCCAACCCCTCAATGAGCAGTTCTTC. This gives the protein CASSSHPGAQPLNEQFF.

This clone was recorded only once. V usage is TRBV7-9 and J usage is TRBJ1-1; D is possibly TRBD1 (5 bases). Germline CDR1 and CDR2: SEHNR and FQNEAQ (reference sequence). Trimming removed 5 bases from V and 10 bases from J, with 11 bases in between. The CDR3 length is 11 residues. The CDR3 DNA reads as TGTGCCAGCAGCCCCGGTGGGGCAGCTTTCTTT. Translating gives CASSPGGAAFF. Full variable domain (missing parts from reference TRBV7-9 and TRBJ1-1): DTGVSQNPRHKITKRGQNVTFRCDPISEHNRLYWYRQTLGQGPEFLTYFQNEAQLEKSRLLSDRFSAERPKGSFSTLEIQRTEQGDSAMYLCASSPGGAAFFGQGTRLTVV.